A single T cell receptor (beta chain) is shown here with its context. The same CDR3 is also encoded by other DNA sequences in this sample. This sample is drawn from a study of shared clonotypes between healthy human individuals. Profiled with immunoSEQ multiplex PCR; TCRdb holds only in-frame clones, not every one. Altogether 2 million to 2.5 million clones are present, about 94% being singletons, with the ten largest covering roughly 0.13%. This TCR derives from a man younger than 35 in good health. What was sequenced was naive CD4+ T cells sorted from blood. The sample's subset: CD45RA+ positively selected.

The CDR3 region has the DNA TGTGCCAGCAGTCCCGACAGAAACTATGGCTACACCTTC. Protein: CASSPDRNYGYTF. The chain uses TRBV5-4 and TRBJ1-2, with a weak D call TRBD1 (5 bases). Per the germline V gene, CDR1 is SGHNT and CDR2 is YYREEE (reference sequence). The CDR3 sequence is 13 residues long. V shed 5 bases and J shed 2 bases, with 10 bases lying between them.